Included here is one T cell receptor beta chain sequence, with context. Its antigen is currently unknown. RNA transcripts provided the source from which TCR beta CDR3 regions were amplified. The HTBI primer set was used in a first-round RT-PCR of the TCR CDR3. TCRdb used MiXCR to reprocess the multiplex PCR reads, holding one entry per CDR3 protein. The repertoire holds over 650,000 distinct CDR3 sequences, with roughly 15% as singletons. This sample is part of a study of T cells in Graves' hyperthyroidism and ophthalmopathy. CDR3 size: 19 residues. The V gene end was trimmed by 4 bases and the J gene end by 3 bases; junction bases not matched to a gene: 17. Per the germline V gene, CDR1 is SNHLY and CDR2 is FYNNEI. General study results and limits: Among clonotypes expanded in thyroid above 0.001, most were also found in blood. In simple terms, a model built on 13 V-J features told ophthalmopathy apart from stable hyperthyroidism. Before onset, ophthalmopathy was predicted by the model a median approximately 6.7 months earlier.

The rearrangement uses TRBV2 and TRBJ2-5; 10 bases are shared with TRBD2. The source of this sequence is a man younger than 35 with Graves' hyperthyroidism. Sample: blood. CDR3 sequence (DNA): TGTGCCAGCAGTGGGAACAGCGGGAGGGCCGTACGTTACAAAGAGACCCAGTACTTC. This translates into CASSGNSGRAVRYKETQYF.